This paragraph reports one T cell receptor beta chain. cDNA was made in eight separate reactions per sample. From the 5' RACE reads, TCRdb lists one entry per CDR3 protein and no DNA. The specimen's table records approximately 400,000 distinct CDR3 sequences. The sample belongs to a study of monozygotic twins with inflammatory bowel disease. The CDR3 is 15 amino acids. Germline-derived CDR1 and CDR2 are LGHNA and YSLEER. The sample comprised blood. This chain uses TRBV4-3 with TRBJ2-5; the TCRdb D gene call, TRBD2, has no DNA to confirm it. The origin of this receptor is a human donor with ulcerative colitis or Crohn's disease, or a healthy co-twin of an affected twin (not recorded which). CDR3 protein: CASSHGAGGTETQYF.